Each of the 2 T cell receptor beta chains below was sequenced from the same sample in a study of blood T cell repertoires in COVID-19. Sequenced by immunoSEQ multiplex PCR; TCRdb stores in-frame clones only, minus some. The data contain about 120,000 clones, approximately 82% of them seen just once; the ten biggest clones take up over 2%. The sequencing input was peripheral blood. Receptors were obtained from a man between 25 and 39 years old with acute or convalescent COVID-19.

The chain couples TRBV20-1 to TRBJ1-2; D remains ambiguous. Germline CDR1 is DFQATT and CDR2 is SNEGSKA (reference sequence). The CDR3 is 13 amino acids. Trimming cost V 3 bases and J 8 bases, with 16 bases left between them. The CDR3 nucleotides read TGCAGTGCTAGTGAGCAGGTGTCTTGGGGCTACACCTTC. This sequence encodes CSASEQVSWGYTF.

J is TRBJ2-7 and V is TRBV28; 8 bases agree with TRBD1. After removal of 5 bases from V and 4 bases from J, the junction contained 10 bases not matched to a gene. Germline V gene lookup returns CDR1 MDHEN and CDR2 SYDVKM. The CDR3 consists of 15 residues. CDR3 in amino acids: CASSPTGTGGYEQYV. The DNA for the CDR3 is TGTGCCAGCAGTCCGACCGGGACAGGAGGATACGAGCAGTACGTC.